The rows below give T cell receptor beta chains drawn from one sample of a study of T cells in localized non-small cell lung cancer. Clones were sequenced by immunoSEQ multiplex PCR, and TCRdb holds only the in-frame ones, with some missing. The sample lists 1,500 to 2,500 clones, around 30% occurring once. This sample comprised normal lung tissue next to the tumor, obtained before any cancer treatment. These receptors originate from an older female donor with stage I lung adenocarcinoma. The CDR3 runs from the conserved cysteine through the conserved F or W. A D gene is named only where the DNA matches it firmly. Some rows have no size entry. The others give once, few or many, or a class for an expanded clone.

>TRBV11-3|few|TRBJ1-2|.
TGTGCCAGCAGCTTATTACCCGGGGGCTTTAACTATGGCTACACCTTC
CASSLLPGGFNYGYTF
>TRBV14|few|TRBJ1-1|.
TGTGCCAGCAGCCCACAAGTAGTTGGAATGGGGGGGGTCACTGAAGCTTTCTTT
CASSPQVVGMGGVTEAFF
>TRBV9|medium-sized|TRBJ1-2|.
TGTGCCAGCAGCGCCTCGGACGCCTCGAACTATGGCTACACCTTC
CASSASDASNYGYTF
>TRBV9|few|TRBJ1-5|.
TGTGCCAGCAGCCCAGGGAAAGTGGGGGCAAATCAGCCCCAGCATTTT
CASSPGKVGANQPQHF
>TRBV11-3|few|TRBJ1-2|TRBD1
TGTGCCAGCAGCTTAAACAGGGGGCGAGGCTATGGCTACACCTTC
CASSLNRGRGYGYTF
>TRBV11-3|.|TRBJ2-3|TRBD2
TGTGCCAGCAGCCCGGGACTAGCGGGAGGAGATACGCAGTATTTT
CASSPGLAGGDTQYF
>TRBV15|.|TRBJ2-5|TRBD2
TGTGCCACCAGCAGAGATTCAGCGGGGGGGCCAGAGACCCAGTACTTC
CATSRDSAGGPETQYF
>TRBV5-1|.|TRBJ1-3|TRBD1
TGCGCCAGCAGCCAATCGGACAGGGCCTGGGGAAACACCATATATTTT
CASSQSDRAWGNTIYF
>TRBV11-3|medium-sized|TRBJ2-7|.
TGTGCCAGCAGCGGACTAAGGGGCTCCTCCTACAGCTCCTACGAGCAGTACTTC
CASSGLRGSSYSSYEQYF
>TRBV19|.|TRBJ1-1|TRBD1
TGTGCCAGTACCCCAAGGGGGGGGCCAGGGGGTGAAGCTTTCTTT
CASTPRGGPGGEAFF
>TRBV19|few|TRBJ1-5|.
TGTGCCAGTAGTTGGCAGAGGCAGGGCAATCAGCCCCAGCATTTT
CASSWQRQGNQPQHF
>TRBV11-3|medium-sized|TRBJ2-5|TRBD1
TGTGCCAGCAGCCCCAGACAAAGGGGGCTGCTGGAGACCCAGTACTTC
CASSPRQRGLLETQYF
>TRBV19|few|TRBJ1-3|.
TGTGCCAGTAGTATAGGGGGCGGGTTCTCTGGAAACACCATATATTTT
CASSIGGGFSGNTIYF
>TRBV9|hyperexpanded|TRBJ1-1|.
TGTGCCAGCGGGCTGACCAGTACTAACACTGAAGCTTTCTTT
CASGLTSTNTEAFF
>TRBV18|.|TRBJ1-2|TRBD1
TGTGCCAGCTCACCTACGGGACAGGATTATGGCTACACCTTC
CASSPTGQDYGYTF
>TRBV9|medium-sized|TRBJ1-2|.
TGTGCCAGCAGATCACAGGGTAGGGCTAACTATGGCTACACCTTC
CASRSQGRANYGYTF
>TRBV11-3|few|TRBJ1-2|TRBD1
TGTGCCAGCAGCCCACCCGAGGGACAGGGGAGCTATGGCTACACCTTC
CASSPPEGQGSYGYTF
>TRBV11-3|medium-sized|TRBJ2-1|TRBD2
TGTGCCAGCAGCTTACAAGCGGGGGCCCCCAGTGAGCAGTTCTTC
CASSLQAGAPSEQFF
>TRBV2|.|TRBJ2-2|TRBD2
TGTGCCAGCAGCTACGGACTAGCGGGAGGTGGCGGGGAGCTGTTTTTT
CASSYGLAGGGGELFF
>TRBV19|.|TRBJ1-5|.
TGTGCCAGTAATTCCCAAACGGGTGGCAATCAGCCCCAGCATTTT
CASNSQTGGNQPQHF
>TRBV23-1|few|TRBJ1-1|.
TGCGCCAGCAGCTCCGACGGGAACACTGAAGCTTTCTTT
CASSSDGNTEAFF
>TRBV11-3|few|TRBJ2-5|TRBD2
TGTGCCAGCAGCTTGGCCGGGGGGACCGAGACCCAGTACTTC
CASSLAGGTETQYF
>TRBV30|.|TRBJ2-2|TRBD1
TGTGCCTGGTTAGGGGGCGCGGCGGGTAACACCGGGGAGCTGTTTTTT
CAWLGGAAGNTGELFF
>TRBV9|few|TRBJ2-3|.
TGTGCCAGCAGCTGGCGGGACAGCTTAAGCACAGATACGCAGTATTTT
CASSWRDSLSTDTQYF
>TRBV15|few|TRBJ2-1|TRBD1
TGTGCCACCAGCACCCGGACAGGGGTTGATGAGCAGTTCTTC
CATSTRTGVDEQFF
>TRBV11-3|medium-sized|TRBJ1-2|.
TGTGCCAGCAGCTTCGAACAGGGAATCGGCGGCTACACCTTC
CASSFEQGIGGYTF
>TRBV29-1|few|TRBJ2-1|TRBD2
TGCAGCGTTGGGGGCCGACTAGCGGGAGTGGTCGATGAGCAGTTCTTC
CSVGGRLAGVVDEQFF
>TRBV6-8|.|TRBJ2-1|.
TGTGCCAGCAGCCCCGATGAGTACAATGAGCAGTTCTTC
CASSPDEYNEQFF
>TRBV30|medium-sized|TRBJ1-1|TRBD1
TGTGCCTGGACCGCGGACAGGAGGACTGAAGCTTTCTTT
CAWTADRRTEAFF
>TRBV11-3|.|TRBJ2-3|TRBD2
TGTGCCAGCAGCTTGTCCGGGACTAGCGGGGGGCCGGATACGCAGTATTTT
CASSLSGTSGGPDTQYF
>TRBV7-6|medium-sized|TRBJ2-5|.
TGTGCCAGCAGCTTAGGGGGACCGGCAAAAGAGACCCAGTACTTC
CASSLGGPAKETQYF
>TRBV28|.|TRBJ1-3|TRBD1
TGTGCCAGCAGCTTTAGCGGACAGGGGGGTCGAAACACCATATATTTT
CASSFSGQGGRNTIYF
>TRBV30|few|TRBJ2-1|.
TGTGCCTGGAGACGGCAAGCGTCGGGTACTGAGCAGTTCTTC
CAWRRQASGTEQFF
>TRBV11-3|large|TRBJ1-2|TRBD1
TGTGCCAGCAGCTTAGGTGTGGGCAGGGGGCTTAGCTATGGCTACACCTTC
CASSLGVGRGLSYGYTF
>TRBV2|few|TRBJ1-1|.
TGTGCCGGGCAGGGCTTGAACACTGAAGCTTTCTTT
CAGQGLNTEAFF
>TRBV10-2|.|TRBJ1-3|TRBD1
TGCGCCAGCTCCCGGGACAGAGGAAACACCATATATTTT
CASSRDRGNTIYF
>TRBV16|few|TRBJ1-5|.
TGTGCCAGCAGCCGCCAACGAGCTTATAGCAATCAGCCCCAGCATTTT
CASSRQRAYSNQPQHF
>TRBV28|.|TRBJ2-3|.
TGTGCCAGCAGAGAGGGGGTACCCACAGATACGCAGTATTTT
CASREGVPTDTQYF
>TRBV28|few|TRBJ1-2|.
TGTGCCAGCAGTTTATTAACAGGGTCTACCTATGGCTACACCTTC
CASSLLTGSTYGYTF
>TRBV11-3|.|TRBJ2-7|.
TGTGCCAGCAGCTTGGAGGGACCGTCGATGGGGCAGTACTTC
CASSLEGPSMGQYF
>TRBV19|.|TRBJ2-2|TRBD2
TGTGCCAGTAGTATAAGGGGACTAGCGGGAGGGCGAGGTACCGGGGAGCTGTTTTTT
CASSIRGLAGGRGTGELFF
>TRBV15|.|TRBJ1-3|.
TGTGCCACCAGCGGAAAGGGGAAACAGGGCTCGTACTCTGGAAACACCATATATTTT
CATSGKGKQGSYSGNTIYF
>TRBV5-1|.|TRBJ2-7|.
TGCGCCAGCAGCTTCTTCAGTCCAACTTACGAGCAGTACTTC
CASSFFSPTYEQYF
>TRBV28|.|TRBJ2-1|TRBD1
TGTGCCAGCAGCCAGGGGGCGCTGGAGCAGTTCTTC
CASSQGALEQFF
>TRBV6-8|.|TRBJ2-1|.
TGTGCCAGCAGTGGACAACCTATTATACAGGGCTCCTACAATGAGCAGTTCTTC
CASSGQPIIQGSYNEQFF
>TRBV11-3|.|TRBJ1-1|.
TGTGCCAGCAGCCGAGCTGGTGGAGGCACTGAAGCTTTCTTT
CASSRAGGGTEAFF
>TRBV18|.|TRBJ1-2|TRBD1
TGTGCCAGCTCACCACCGGGACAGGGGAGTGATGGCTACACCTTC
CASSPPGQGSDGYTF
>TRBV25-1|few|TRBJ2-1|.
TGTGCCAGCACCCGACGGGGGGCCAATGAGCAGTTCTTC
CASTRRGANEQFF
>TRBV10-3|.|TRBJ2-1|.
TGTGCCACCAGAGGGGCCTCCTACAATGAGCAGTTCTTC
CATRGASYNEQFF
>TRBV11-3|.|TRBJ2-2|TRBD2
TGTGCCAGCAACACGGGACTAGCGGCCGGGGAGCTGTTTTTT
CASNTGLAAGELFF
>TRBV6-7|.|TRBJ1-5|.
TGTGCCACCGGGACCGCTCAGCCCCAGCATTTT
CATGTAQPQHF
>TRBV29-1|few|TRBJ2-5|.
TGCAGCGCCGAGGGGCAGATTCAAGAGACCCAGTACTTC
CSAEGQIQETQYF
>TRBV11-3|few|TRBJ2-1|TRBD2
TGTGCCAGCAGCTTGACTAGCGGGAGGGGGTTCCTTAATGAGCAGTTCTTC
CASSLTSGRGFLNEQFF
>TRBV11-3|.|TRBJ2-1|.
TGTGCCAGCAGCTTAGAGCCAGAGTCCAATGAGCAGTTCTTC
CASSLEPESNEQFF
>TRBV30|.|TRBJ1-5|.
TGTGCCTGGAGTTTACAGCCCGATCAGCCCCAGCATTTT
CAWSLQPDQPQHF
>TRBV14|.|TRBJ1-1|TRBD1
TGTGCCAGCAGCCCACGACAGGGACCGAACACTGAAGCTTTCTTT
CASSPRQGPNTEAFF
>TRBV9|few|TRBJ1-1|.
TGTGCCAGCAGCGTACGTCCAGAATGGCTTCCTGAAGCTTTCTTT
CASSVRPEWLPEAFF
>TRBV11-3|.|TRBJ2-3|.
TGTGCCAGCAGCTCCCCGGTCCGCACAGATACGCAGTATTTT
CASSSPVRTDTQYF
>TRBV19|.|TRBJ2-3|TRBD2
TGTGCCAGTAGGTTAGCGGGAGGGATCGGAGATACGCAGTATTTT
CASRLAGGIGDTQYF
>TRBV23-1|.|TRBJ2-7|TRBD1
TGCGCCAGCAGTCCCGGGACAGGGACCCACGAGCAGTACTTC
CASSPGTGTHEQYF